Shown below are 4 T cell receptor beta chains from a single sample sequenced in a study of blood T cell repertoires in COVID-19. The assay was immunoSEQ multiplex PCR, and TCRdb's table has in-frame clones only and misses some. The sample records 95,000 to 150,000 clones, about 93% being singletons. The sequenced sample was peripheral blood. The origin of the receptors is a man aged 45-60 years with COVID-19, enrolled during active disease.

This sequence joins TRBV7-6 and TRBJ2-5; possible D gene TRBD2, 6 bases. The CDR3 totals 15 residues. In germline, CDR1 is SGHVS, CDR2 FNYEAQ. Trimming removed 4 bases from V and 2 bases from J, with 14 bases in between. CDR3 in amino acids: CASSSTDGGQETQYF. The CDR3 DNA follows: TGTGCCAGCAGCTCCACAGACGGGGGACAAGAGACCCAGTACTTC.

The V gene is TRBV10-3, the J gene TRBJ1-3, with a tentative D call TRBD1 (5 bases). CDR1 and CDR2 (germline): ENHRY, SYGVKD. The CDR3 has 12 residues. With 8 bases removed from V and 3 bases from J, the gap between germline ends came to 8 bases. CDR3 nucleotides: TGTGCCATCGGCCAGGGTGGAAACACCATATATTTT. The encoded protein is CAIGQGGNTIYF.

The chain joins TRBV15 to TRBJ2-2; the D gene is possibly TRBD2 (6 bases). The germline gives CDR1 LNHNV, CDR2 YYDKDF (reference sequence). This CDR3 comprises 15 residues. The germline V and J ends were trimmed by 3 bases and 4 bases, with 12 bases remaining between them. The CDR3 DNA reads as TGTGCCACCAGCAGGGGGGAGGTGCTCACCGGGGAGCTGTTTTTT. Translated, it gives CATSRGEVLTGELFF.

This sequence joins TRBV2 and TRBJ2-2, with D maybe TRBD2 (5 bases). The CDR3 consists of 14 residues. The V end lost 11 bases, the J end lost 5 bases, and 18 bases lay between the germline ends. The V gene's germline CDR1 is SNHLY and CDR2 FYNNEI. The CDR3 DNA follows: TGTGCCTCAGAATGGGAGCTTGGGACCGGGGAGCTGTTTTTT. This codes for CASEWELGTGELFF.